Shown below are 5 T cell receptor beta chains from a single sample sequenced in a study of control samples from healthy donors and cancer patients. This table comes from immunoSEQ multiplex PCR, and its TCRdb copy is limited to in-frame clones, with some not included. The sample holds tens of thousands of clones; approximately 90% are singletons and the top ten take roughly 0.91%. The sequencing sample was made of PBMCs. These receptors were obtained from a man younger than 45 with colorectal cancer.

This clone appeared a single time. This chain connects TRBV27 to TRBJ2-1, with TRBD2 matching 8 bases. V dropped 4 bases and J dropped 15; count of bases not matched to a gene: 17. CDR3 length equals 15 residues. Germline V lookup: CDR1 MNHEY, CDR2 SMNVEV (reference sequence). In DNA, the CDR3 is TGTGCCAGCAGTTCCCCGGGTAGCGGGGTTGTCGAGGGGTTCTTC. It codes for CASSSPGSGVVEGFF.

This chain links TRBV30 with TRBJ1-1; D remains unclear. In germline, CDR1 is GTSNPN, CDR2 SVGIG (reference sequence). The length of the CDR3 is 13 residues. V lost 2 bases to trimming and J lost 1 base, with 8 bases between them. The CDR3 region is CAWSLSPNTEAFF. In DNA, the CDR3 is TGTGCCTGGAGTCTATCCCCGAACACTGAAGCTTTCTTT.

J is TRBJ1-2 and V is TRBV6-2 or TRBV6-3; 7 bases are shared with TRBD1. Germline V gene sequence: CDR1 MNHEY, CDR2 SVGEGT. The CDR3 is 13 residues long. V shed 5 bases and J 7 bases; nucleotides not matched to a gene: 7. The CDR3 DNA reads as TGTGCCAGCAGTCCCGAGGGGGCCGTTGGCTACACCTTC. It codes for CASSPEGAVGYTF.

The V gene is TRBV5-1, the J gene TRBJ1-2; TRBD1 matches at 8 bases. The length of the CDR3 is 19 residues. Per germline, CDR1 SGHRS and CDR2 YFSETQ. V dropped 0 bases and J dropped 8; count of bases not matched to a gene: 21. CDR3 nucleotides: TGCGCCAGCAGCTTGGATACCGGGACAGGACTTTTCGTGGTGAGAGGCTACACCTTC. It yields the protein CASSLDTGTGLFVVRGYTF. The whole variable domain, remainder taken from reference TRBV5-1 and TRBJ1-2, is KAGVTQTPRYLIKTRGQQVTLSCSPISGHRSVSWYQQTPGQGLQFLFEYFSETQRNKGNFPGRFSGRQFSNSRSEMNVSTLELGDSALYLCASSLDTGTGLFVVRGYTFGSGTRLTVV.

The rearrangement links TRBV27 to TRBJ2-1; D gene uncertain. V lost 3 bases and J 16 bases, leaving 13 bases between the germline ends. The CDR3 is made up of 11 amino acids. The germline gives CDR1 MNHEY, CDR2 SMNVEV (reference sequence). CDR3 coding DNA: TGTGCCAGCAGTTTTGGCGCCTCTCAATTCTTC. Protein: CASSFGASQFF.